A single sample is the source of the 10 T cell receptor beta chains below, sequenced in a study of chronic HIV infection and antiretroviral therapy. TCRdb re-derived calls from the 5' RACE reads in MiXCR, one entry per CDR3 protein. The table shows more than 40,000 distinct CDR3 sequences, with about a fifth occurring only once. Material for sequencing was peripheral blood. The receptors stem from an adult who had HIV and had not received antiretroviral therapy, or was an uninfected healthy control (not recorded which).

In its sample, this clonotype was seen a few times. The chain joins TRBV20-1 to TRBJ1-4, with D uncertain. Trimming cost V 4 bases and J 0 bases, with 9 bases left between them. Germline CDR1 DFQATT, CDR2 SNEGSKA (reference sequence). CDR3 length: 14 amino acids. The CDR3 sequence: CSANPVATNEKLFF. The CDR3, as DNA: TGCAGTGCTAACCCAGTGGCAACTAATGAAAAACTGTTTTTT.

This clonotype has only a few counts. This chain uses TRBV15 with TRBJ2-7; TRBD2 might be the D (5 bases). Per germline, CDR1 LNHNV and CDR2 YYDKDF (reference sequence). The CDR3 consists of 15 residues. V lost 0 bases, J lost 5 bases, and 14 bases lay in between. In DNA, the CDR3 is TGTGCCACCAGCAGAGAAGCGGTCGGGGTCCACGAGCAGTACTTC. This sequence encodes CATSREAVGVHEQYF.

This chain links TRBV7-9 with TRBJ2-3, with 8 bases identical to TRBD1. Germline V gives CDR1 SEHNR, CDR2 FQNEAQ (reference sequence). The J segment lost 1 base and the V segment lost 5 bases, leaving 8 bases of the junction unmatched. CDR3 size: 16 residues. The CDR3 loop reads CASSPIPGQGTDTQYF. In DNA form, the CDR3 reads TGTGCCAGCAGCCCTATTCCGGGACAGGGCACAGATACGCAGTATTTT.

This chain uses TRBV18 with TRBJ1-2, with D maybe TRBD1 (6 bases). This CDR3 is built from 13 residues. The V end was cut by 3 bases, the J end by 3 bases, with 8 bases between. Germline V lookup: CDR1 KGHSH, CDR2 LQKENI. The DNA of the CDR3 is TGTGCCAGCTCACCCCAGGGGTACTATGGCTACACCTTC. Translation gives CASSPQGYYGYTF.

This clonotype was detected once. This may arise from a read error, as a much more abundant clone is one base away. In DNA, the CDR3 is TGCAGCGTTGGGGCTAGCGGTTACAATGAGCAGTTCTTC. Translating gives CSVGASGYNEQFF. V and J are TRBV29-1 and TRBJ2-1, with 7 bases matching TRBD2. Germline CDR1 and CDR2: SQVTM and ANQGSEA. CDR3 size: 13 residues. After removal of 4 bases from V and 4 bases from J, the junction contained 4 bases not matched to a gene.

There are a few counts of this clonotype. The chain links TRBV20-1 to TRBJ2-1, with TRBD2 matching over 12 bases. The V segment lost 1 base and the J segment 10 bases; nucleotides outside the gene matches: 8. CDR3 length: 15 residues. From germline, CDR1 is DFQATT and CDR2 SNEGSKA (reference sequence). CDR3 in amino acids: CSARARGLAGGEQFF. In DNA, the CDR3 is TGCAGTGCTAGAGCCAGGGGCCTAGCGGGAGGGGAGCAGTTCTTC.

This chain links TRBV27 with TRBJ2-7; D is ambiguous. The CDR3 is 14 residues long. Germline V gene sequence: CDR1 MNHEY, CDR2 SMNVEV (reference sequence). V was shortened by 6 bases and J by 2 bases, with 14 bases between the two germline ends. CDR3 nucleotides: TGTGCCAGCAGATTAGGCGCCTACCCCTACGAGCAGTACTTC. Residues: CASRLGAYPYEQYF.

This clonotype was counted only a few times. DNA for the CDR3: TGTGCCAGGGGAAGGGCAAGCACAGATACGCAGTATTTT. It is translated as CARGRASTDTQYF. V gene TRBV2 combines with J gene TRBJ2-3; D is ambiguous. This CDR3 spans 13 amino acids. Looked up from germline, CDR1 is SNHLY and CDR2 is FYNNEI. V gave up 9 bases and J gave up 0 bases, with 10 bases separating them.

In this sample, this clonotype turned up many times. The V gene is TRBV4-1, the J gene TRBJ1-1; D not resolved. The V end was cut by 2 bases, the J end by 1 base, with 8 bases between. The length of the CDR3 is 14 residues. CDR1 MGHRA and CDR2 YSYEKL come from the germline V gene. CDR3 sequence: CASSQSTRNTEAFF. The CDR3 DNA is TGCGCCAGCAGCCAATCAACACGGAACACTGAAGCTTTCTTT.

There are a few counts of this clonotype. This chain uses TRBV9 with TRBJ1-2; TRBD1 matches at 9 bases. V was pared by 3 bases and J by 3 bases, with 15 bases of the junction left unmatched. The V gene's germline CDR1 is SGDLS and CDR2 YYNGEE. There are 18 residues in the CDR3. This CDR3 is CASSAGPGQGLPYYGYTF. The CDR3 DNA follows: TGTGCCAGCAGCGCGGGACCGGGACAGGGTCTCCCCTACTATGGCTACACCTTC.